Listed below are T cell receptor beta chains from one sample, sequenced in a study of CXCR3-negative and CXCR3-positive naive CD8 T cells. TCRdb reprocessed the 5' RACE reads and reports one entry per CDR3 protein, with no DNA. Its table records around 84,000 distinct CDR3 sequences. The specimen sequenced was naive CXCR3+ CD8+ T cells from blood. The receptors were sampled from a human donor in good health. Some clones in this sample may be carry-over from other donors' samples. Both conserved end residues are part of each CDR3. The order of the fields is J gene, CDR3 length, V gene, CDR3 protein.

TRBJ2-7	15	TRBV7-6	CASSQAGGPSYEQYF
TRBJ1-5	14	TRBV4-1	CASSQVRGNQPQHF
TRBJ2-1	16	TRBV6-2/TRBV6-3	CASSYLDPSSYNEQFF
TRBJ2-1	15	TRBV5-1	CASSLVVRTDNEQFF
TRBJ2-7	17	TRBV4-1	CASSQESRGPWSYEQYF
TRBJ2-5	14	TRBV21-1	CASNSPEGWKTQYF
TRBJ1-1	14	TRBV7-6	CASSTRTGNTEAFF
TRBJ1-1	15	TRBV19	CASSIAGHLNTEAFF
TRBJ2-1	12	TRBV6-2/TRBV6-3	CASSYARHHPFF
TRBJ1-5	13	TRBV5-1	CASSLQGDQPQHF
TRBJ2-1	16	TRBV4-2	CASSQVRGSSYNEQFF
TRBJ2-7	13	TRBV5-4	CASSLGVIYEQYF
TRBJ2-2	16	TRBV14	CASTPPGQQNTGELFF
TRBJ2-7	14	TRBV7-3	CASSLWGMLGEQYF
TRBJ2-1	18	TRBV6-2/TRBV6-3	CASSYSLAGTSSYNEQFF
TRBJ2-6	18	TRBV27	CASSYPRQDVSGANVLTF
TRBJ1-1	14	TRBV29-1	CSVMGQPLWTEAFF
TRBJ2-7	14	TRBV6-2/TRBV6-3	CASSHTGGVGEQYF
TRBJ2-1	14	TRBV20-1	CSATGTGPFDEQFF
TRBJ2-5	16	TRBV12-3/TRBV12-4	CASSLAREQGPETQYF
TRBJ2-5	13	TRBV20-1	CSAFSTSWETQYF
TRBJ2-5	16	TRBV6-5	CASSYFPELAQETQYF